This TCR beta chain was recorded in a study of blood T cell repertoires in COVID-19. Method: immunoSEQ multiplex PCR; TCRdb's copy keeps in-frame clones and lacks some. The sample shows 200,000 or so clones, 70% to 90% of them seen only once. Trimming removed 0 bases from V and 6 bases from J; junction bases left unmatched: 12. Germline loops: CDR1 SGHRS, CDR2 YFSETQ. The CDR3 is 17 residues long. The sequencing input was peripheral blood. The chain recombines TRBV5-1 with TRBJ1-2, with 9 bases fitting TRBD1. This TCR was recovered from a man aged 55 to 70 with COVID-19, enrolled during active disease. CDR3 loop: CASSLANGQGPRNGYTF. Here the CDR3 DNA reads TGCGCCAGCAGCTTGGCAAATGGACAGGGGCCAAGGAATGGCTACACCTTC. Complete variable domain (other parts from reference TRBV5-1 and TRBJ1-2): KAGVTQTPRYLIKTRGQQVTLSCSPISGHRSVSWYQQTPGQGLQFLFEYFSETQRNKGNFPGRFSGRQFSNSRSEMNVSTLELGDSALYLCASSLANGQGPRNGYTFGSGTRLTVV.